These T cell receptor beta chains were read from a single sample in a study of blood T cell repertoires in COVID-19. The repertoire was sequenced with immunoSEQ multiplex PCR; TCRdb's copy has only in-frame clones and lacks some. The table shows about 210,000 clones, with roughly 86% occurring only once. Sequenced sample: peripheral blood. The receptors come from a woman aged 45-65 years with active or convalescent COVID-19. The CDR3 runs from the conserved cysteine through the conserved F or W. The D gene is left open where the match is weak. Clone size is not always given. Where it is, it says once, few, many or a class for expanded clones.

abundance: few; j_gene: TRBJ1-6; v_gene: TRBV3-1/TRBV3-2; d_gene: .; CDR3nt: TGTGCCAGCACCCTAAGGGGACACAATAATTCACCCCTCCACTTT; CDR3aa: CASTLRGHNNSPLHF
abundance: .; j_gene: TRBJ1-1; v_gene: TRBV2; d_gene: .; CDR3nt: TGTGCCAGCAGTGACGACAGCAAGAACACTGAAGCTTTCTTT; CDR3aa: CASSDDSKNTEAFF
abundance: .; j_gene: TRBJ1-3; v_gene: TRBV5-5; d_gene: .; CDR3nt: TGTGCCAGCAGCTTGGATCCAGGCTCTGGAAACACCATATATTTT; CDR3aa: CASSLDPGSGNTIYF
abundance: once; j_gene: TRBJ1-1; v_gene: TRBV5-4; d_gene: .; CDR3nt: TGTGCCAGCAGCTCCTGGAAGGGGTCTGAAGCTTTCTTT; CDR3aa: CASSSWKGSEAFF
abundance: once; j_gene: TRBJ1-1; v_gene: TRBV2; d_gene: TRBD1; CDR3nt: TGTGCCAGCAGTAGACAGGGGGCGAACACTGAAGCTTTCTTT; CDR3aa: CASSRQGANTEAFF
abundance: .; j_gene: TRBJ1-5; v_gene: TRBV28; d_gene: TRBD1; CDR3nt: TGTGCCAGCAGTCCTCGGGCAGGGGGAATCCAGCATTTT; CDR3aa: CASSPRAGGIQHF
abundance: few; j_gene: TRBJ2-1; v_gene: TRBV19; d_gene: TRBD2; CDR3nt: TGTGCCAGTAGTAAAATAGTGGCGGGAGGGGGGAATGAGCAGTTCTTC; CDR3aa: CASSKIVAGGGNEQFF
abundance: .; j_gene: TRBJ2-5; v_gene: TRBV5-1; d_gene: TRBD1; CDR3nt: TGCGCCAGCAGCCAGGGACAGGGCCTCGGGGAGACCCAGTACTTC; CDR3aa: CASSQGQGLGETQYF
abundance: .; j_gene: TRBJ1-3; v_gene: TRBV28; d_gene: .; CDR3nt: TGTGCCAGCAGCCTACTCCTCCCCAGGGTGTCCGGAAACACCATATATTTT; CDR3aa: CASSLLLPRVSGNTIYF
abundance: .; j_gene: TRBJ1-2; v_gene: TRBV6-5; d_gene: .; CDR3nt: TGTGCCAGCAGTCCAGGGGAACTTTATGGCTACACCTTC; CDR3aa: CASSPGELYGYTF
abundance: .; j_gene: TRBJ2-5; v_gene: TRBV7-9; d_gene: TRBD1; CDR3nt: TGTGCCAGCAGCATTGGACAGGGTGGAGAGACCCAGTACTTC; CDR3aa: CASSIGQGGETQYF
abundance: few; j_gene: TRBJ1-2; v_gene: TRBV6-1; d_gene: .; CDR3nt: TGTGCCAGCAGTGATTGGGAGAATTCACGCTACACCTTC; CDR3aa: CASSDWENSRYTF
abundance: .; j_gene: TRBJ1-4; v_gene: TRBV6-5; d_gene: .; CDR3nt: TGTGCCAGCAGCAAAGTTAGACAGGCCAATGAAAAACTGTTTTTT; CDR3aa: CASSKVRQANEKLFF
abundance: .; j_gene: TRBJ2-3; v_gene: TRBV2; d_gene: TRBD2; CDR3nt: TGTGCCAGCAGTGTAAGACTAGCGGGCCTCACAGATACGCAGTATTTT; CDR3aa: CASSVRLAGLTDTQYF
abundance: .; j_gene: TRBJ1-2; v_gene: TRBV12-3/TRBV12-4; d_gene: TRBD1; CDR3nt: TGTGCCAGCAACCGAGGGACAGGGGGTGCCCACACCTTC; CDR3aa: CASNRGTGGAHTF
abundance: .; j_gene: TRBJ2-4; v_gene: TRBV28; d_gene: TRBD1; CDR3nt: TGTGCCAGCAGAACCCAGGGGACAGGCGCACGAAACATTCAGTACTTC; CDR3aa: CASRTQGTGARNIQYF
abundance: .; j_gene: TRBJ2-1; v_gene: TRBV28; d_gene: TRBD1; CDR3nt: TGTGCCAGCAGTCCCGACAGGGGGCTATACAATGAGCAGTTCTTC; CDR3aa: CASSPDRGLYNEQFF
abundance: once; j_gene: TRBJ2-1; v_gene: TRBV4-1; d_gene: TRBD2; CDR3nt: TGCGCCAGCAGCCAAGATAATACAGCGGGGGGGCCAATAAACCTCTTC; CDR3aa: CASSQDNTAGGPINLF
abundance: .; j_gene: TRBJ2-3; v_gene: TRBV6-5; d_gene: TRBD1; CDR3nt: TGTGCCAGCAGAACCGGGACAGGGAATGGGCAGTATTTT; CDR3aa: CASRTGTGNGQYF
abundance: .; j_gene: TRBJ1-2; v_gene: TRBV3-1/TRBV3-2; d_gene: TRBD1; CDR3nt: TGTGCCAGCGGGGACAGGAGCATAGGTAGCTATGGCTACACCTTC; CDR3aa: CASGDRSIGSYGYTF
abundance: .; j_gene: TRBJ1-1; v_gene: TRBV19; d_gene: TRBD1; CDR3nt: TGTGCCAGTAGTATATGGTTCCTACAGGGGGCTGAAGCTTTCTTT; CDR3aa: CASSIWFLQGAEAFF
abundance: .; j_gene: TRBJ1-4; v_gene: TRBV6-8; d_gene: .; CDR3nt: TGTGCCAGCAGCCCCGGCCGGGGTGAGAGTGAAAAACTGTTTTTT; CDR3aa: CASSPGRGESEKLFF
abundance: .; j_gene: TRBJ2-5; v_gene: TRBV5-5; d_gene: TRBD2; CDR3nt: TGTGCCAGCAGCTTGGGCCCTCTAGGACTAGCGGGAGGACAAGAGACCCAGTACTTC; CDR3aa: CASSLGPLGLAGGQETQYF
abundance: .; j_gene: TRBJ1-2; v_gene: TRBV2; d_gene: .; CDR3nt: TGTGCCAGCAGTGAATGGGTGACAGTCTATGGCTACACCTTC; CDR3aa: CASSEWVTVYGYTF
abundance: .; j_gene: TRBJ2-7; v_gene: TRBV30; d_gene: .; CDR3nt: TGTGCCGGGGGAGCGAGTAACTACGAGCAGTACTTC; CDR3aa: CAGGASNYEQYF
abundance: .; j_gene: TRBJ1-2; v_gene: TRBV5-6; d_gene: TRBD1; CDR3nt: TGTGCCAGCAGCTCGGCCGGGACAGGGGACTATGGCTACACCTTC; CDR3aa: CASSSAGTGDYGYTF
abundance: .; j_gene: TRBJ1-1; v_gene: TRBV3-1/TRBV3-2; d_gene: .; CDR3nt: TGTGCCAGCAGCCAATGGGGAGTCGGCGCTGAAGCTTTCTTT; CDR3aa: CASSQWGVGAEAFF
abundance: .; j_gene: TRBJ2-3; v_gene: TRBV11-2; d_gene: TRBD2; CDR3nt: TGTGCCAGCAGCTTGACTAGCCCTGCCCCAGATACGCAGTATTTT; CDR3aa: CASSLTSPAPDTQYF
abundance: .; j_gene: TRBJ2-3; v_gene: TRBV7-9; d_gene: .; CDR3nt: TGTGCCAGCAGCCCTTTCGGGAGCACAGATACGCAGTATTTT; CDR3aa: CASSPFGSTDTQYF
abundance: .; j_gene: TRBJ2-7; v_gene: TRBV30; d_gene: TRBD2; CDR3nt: TGTGCCTGGACGGGACTAGCAAGCTACGAGCAGTACTTC; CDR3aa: CAWTGLASYEQYF
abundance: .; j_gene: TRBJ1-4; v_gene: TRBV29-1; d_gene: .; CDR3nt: TGCAGCGTTGAAGACAGACTAAATGAAAAACTGTTTTTT; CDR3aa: CSVEDRLNEKLFF
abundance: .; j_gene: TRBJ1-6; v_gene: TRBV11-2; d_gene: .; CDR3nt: TGTGCCAGCAGCTTAGATCCCAACAGGCCTAAGAGTACCCTCCACTTT; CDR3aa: CASSLDPNRPKSTLHF